This T cell receptor beta chain was captured by sequencing in a study of PD-1 blockade in classical Hodgkin lymphoma. Study-level information: Patients had nivolumab dosed at 3 mg/kg, delivered intravenously every 2 weeks.

Each patient relapsed following autologous stem cell transplantation, and prior brentuximab vedotin exposure differed. Trimming left V 4 bases short and J 2 bases short, with 12 bases between. The CDR3 length is 14 residues. Germline V gives CDR1 SEHNR, CDR2 FQNEAQ (reference sequence). The protocol was immunoSEQ multiplex PCR, while the TCRdb copy is restricted to in-frame clones and leaves out a portion. The table includes 30,000 to 35,000 clones, 65% to 90% detected once. The specimen was peripheral blood mononuclear cells (PBMCs), collected at baseline. The J gene is TRBJ2-7, the V gene TRBV7-9; no reliable D call. The clonotype comes from a human donor with classical Hodgkin lymphoma. The CDR3, as DNA: TGTGCCAGCAGCTACCCGTCTCACCCCTACGAGCAGTACTTC. It is translated as CASSYPSHPYEQYF.